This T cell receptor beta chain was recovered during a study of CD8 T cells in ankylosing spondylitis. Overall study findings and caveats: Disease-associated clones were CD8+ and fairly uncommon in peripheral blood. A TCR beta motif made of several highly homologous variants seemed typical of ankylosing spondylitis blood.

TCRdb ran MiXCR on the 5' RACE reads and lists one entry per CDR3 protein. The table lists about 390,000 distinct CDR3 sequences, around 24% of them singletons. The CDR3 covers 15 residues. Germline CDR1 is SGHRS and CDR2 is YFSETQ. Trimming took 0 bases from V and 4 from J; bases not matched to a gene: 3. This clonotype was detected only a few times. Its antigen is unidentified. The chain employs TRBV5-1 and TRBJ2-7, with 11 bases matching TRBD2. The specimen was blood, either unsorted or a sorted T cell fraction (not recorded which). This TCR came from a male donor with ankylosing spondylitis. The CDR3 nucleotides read TGCGCCAGCAGCTTGGAAACTAGCGGGAGATACGAGCAGTACTTC. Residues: CASSLETSGRYEQYF.